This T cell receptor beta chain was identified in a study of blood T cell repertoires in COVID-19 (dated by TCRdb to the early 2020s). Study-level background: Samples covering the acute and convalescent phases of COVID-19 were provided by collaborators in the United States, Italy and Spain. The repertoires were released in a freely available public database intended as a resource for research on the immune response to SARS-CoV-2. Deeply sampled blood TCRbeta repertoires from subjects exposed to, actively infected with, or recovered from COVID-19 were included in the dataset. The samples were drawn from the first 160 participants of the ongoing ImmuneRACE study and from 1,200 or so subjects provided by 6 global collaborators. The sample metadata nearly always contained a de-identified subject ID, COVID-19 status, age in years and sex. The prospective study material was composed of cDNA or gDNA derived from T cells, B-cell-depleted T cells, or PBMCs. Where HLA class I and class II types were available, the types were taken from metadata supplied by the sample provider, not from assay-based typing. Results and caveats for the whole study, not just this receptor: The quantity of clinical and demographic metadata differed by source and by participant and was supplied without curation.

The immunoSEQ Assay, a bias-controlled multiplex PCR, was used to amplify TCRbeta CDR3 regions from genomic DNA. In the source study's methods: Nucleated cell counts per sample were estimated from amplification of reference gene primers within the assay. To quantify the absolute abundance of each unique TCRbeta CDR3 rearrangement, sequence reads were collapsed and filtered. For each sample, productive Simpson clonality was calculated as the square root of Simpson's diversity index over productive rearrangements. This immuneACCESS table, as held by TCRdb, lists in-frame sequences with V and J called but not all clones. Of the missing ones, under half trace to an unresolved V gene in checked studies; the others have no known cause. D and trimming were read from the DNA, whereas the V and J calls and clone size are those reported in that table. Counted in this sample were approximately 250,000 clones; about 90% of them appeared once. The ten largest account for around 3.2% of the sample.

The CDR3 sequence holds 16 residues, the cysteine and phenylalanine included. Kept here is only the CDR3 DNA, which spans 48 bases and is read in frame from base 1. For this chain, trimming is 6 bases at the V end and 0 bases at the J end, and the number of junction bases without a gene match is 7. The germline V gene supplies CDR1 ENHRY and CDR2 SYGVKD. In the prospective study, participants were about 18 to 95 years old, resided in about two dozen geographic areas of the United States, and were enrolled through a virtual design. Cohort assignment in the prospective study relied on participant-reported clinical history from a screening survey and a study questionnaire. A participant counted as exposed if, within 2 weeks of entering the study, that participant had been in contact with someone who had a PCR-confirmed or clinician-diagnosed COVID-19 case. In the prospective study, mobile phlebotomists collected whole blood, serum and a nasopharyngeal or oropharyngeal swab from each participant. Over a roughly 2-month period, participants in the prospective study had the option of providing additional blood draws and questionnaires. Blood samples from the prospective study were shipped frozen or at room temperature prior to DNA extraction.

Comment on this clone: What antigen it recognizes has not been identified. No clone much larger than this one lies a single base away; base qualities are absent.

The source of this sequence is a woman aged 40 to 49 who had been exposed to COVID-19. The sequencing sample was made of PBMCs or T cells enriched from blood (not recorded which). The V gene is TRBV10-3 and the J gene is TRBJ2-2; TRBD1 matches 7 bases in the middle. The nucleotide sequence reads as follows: TGTGCCATCAGCGCTTTCGGGACAGCGAACACCGGGGAGCTGTTTTTT. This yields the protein CAISAFGTANTGELFF.